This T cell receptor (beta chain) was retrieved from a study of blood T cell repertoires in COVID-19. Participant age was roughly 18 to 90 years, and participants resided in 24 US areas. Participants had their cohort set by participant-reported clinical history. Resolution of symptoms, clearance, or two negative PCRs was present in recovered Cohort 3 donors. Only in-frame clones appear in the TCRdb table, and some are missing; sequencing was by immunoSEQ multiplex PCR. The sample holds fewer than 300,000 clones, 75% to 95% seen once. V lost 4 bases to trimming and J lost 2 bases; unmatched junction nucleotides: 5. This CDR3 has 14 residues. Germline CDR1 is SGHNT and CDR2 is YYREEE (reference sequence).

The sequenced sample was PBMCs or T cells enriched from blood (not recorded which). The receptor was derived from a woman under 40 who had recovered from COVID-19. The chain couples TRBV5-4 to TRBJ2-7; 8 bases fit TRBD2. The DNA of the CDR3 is TGTGCCAGCAGCCTTAGCGGGAACCCCTACGAGCAGTACTTC. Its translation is CASSLSGNPYEQYF.